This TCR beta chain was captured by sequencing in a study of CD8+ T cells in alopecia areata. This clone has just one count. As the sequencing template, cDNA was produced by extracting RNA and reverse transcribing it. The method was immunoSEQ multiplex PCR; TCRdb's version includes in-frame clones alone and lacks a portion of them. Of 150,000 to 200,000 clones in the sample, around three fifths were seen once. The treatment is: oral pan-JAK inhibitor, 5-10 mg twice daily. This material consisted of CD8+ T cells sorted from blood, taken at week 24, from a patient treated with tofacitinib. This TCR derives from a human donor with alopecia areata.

The DNA of the CDR3 is TGCAGCGTTGGAGCTGAGGGACAGGGAAGCGTAGGCTATGGCTACACCTTC. This translates into CSVGAEGQGSVGYGYTF. The chain has TRBV29-1 and TRBJ1-2; 9 bases align to TRBD1. Germline V lookup: CDR1 SQVTM, CDR2 ANQGSEA. CDR3 length: 17 amino acids. V lost 4 bases and J lost 4; bases outside the gene matches: 16.